The clone carrying this T cell receptor (beta chain) has a count of ten or more. This entry is derived from a study of tumor-infiltrating lymphocytes in oesophageal squamous cell carcinoma. From the PCR reads, TCRdb called clonotypes with MiXCR, one entry per CDR3 protein. The sample records about 15,000 distinct CDR3 sequences, 46% being singletons. V lost 2 bases, J lost 7 bases, and 18 bases lay in between. Germline V gene sequence: CDR1 WSHSY, CDR2 SAAADI. There are 15 residues in the CDR3. This sequence joins TRBV10-2 and TRBJ2-7, with TRBD1 as a possible D gene (6 bases). The sequence was obtained from a male donor with esophageal squamous cell carcinoma. The sequencing input was blood. The DNA for the CDR3 is TGCGCCAGCAGTGAGGAGGGGGTTACCGGGTGGGAGCAGTACTTC. Translated, it gives CASSEEGVTGWEQYF.